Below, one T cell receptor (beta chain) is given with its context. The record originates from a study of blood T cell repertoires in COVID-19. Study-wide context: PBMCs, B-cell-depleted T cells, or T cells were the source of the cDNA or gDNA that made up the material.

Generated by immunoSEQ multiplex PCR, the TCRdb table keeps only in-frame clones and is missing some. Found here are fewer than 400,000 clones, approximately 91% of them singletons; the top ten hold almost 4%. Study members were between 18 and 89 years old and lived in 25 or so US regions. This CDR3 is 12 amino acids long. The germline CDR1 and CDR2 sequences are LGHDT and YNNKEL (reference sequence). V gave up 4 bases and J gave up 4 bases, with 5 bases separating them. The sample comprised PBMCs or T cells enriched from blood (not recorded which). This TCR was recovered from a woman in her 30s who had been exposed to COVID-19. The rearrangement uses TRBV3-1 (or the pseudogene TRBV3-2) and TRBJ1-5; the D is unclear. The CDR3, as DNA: TGTGCCAGCAGCCTTCCAAATCAGCCCCAGCATTTT. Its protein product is CASSLPNQPQHF.